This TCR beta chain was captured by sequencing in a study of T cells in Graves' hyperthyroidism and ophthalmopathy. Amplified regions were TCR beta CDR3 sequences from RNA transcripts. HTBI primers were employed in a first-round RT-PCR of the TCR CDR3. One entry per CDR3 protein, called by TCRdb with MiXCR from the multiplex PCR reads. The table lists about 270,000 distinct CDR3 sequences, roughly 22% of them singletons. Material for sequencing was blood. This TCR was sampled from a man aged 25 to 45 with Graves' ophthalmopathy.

The CDR3 DNA reads TGTGCCAGCAGCTTGGGTCCGGGACAGGGGAAATACGAGCAGTACTTC. This sequence encodes CASSLGPGQGKYEQYF. This rearrangement joins TRBV5-4 to TRBJ2-7, with 10 bases that match TRBD1. The germline gives CDR1 SGHNT, CDR2 YYREEE (reference sequence). CDR3 length: 16 residues. The V gene end was trimmed by 0 bases and the J gene end by 4 bases; junction bases not matched to a gene: 7.